This TCR beta chain is from a study of early T cells in non-severe SARS-CoV-2 infection. This clonotype was picked up many times. What it binds is unknown. Study results and caveats: VDJdb matches were skewed toward anti-spike CD8 T cell responses.

Researchers attached unique molecular identifiers to individual cDNA molecules. TCRdb processed the 5' RACE reads anew with MiXCR; each CDR3 protein has one entry. The sample carries some 110,000 distinct CDR3 sequences, 14% to 15% recorded once. V was trimmed by 4 bases and J by 2 bases, leaving 6 bases between them. The CDR3 sequence is 14 residues long. This TCR was recovered from an adult who was a healthcare worker with PCR-confirmed SARS-CoV-2 infection or an uninfected control (not recorded which). Specimen: whole blood. The V gene is TRBV12-3 or TRBV12-4, the J gene TRBJ1-6; no clear D. The CDR3 coding sequence is TGTGCCAGCAGTTACAGCACCTATAATTCACCCCTCCACTTT. It specifies CASSYSTYNSPLHF.